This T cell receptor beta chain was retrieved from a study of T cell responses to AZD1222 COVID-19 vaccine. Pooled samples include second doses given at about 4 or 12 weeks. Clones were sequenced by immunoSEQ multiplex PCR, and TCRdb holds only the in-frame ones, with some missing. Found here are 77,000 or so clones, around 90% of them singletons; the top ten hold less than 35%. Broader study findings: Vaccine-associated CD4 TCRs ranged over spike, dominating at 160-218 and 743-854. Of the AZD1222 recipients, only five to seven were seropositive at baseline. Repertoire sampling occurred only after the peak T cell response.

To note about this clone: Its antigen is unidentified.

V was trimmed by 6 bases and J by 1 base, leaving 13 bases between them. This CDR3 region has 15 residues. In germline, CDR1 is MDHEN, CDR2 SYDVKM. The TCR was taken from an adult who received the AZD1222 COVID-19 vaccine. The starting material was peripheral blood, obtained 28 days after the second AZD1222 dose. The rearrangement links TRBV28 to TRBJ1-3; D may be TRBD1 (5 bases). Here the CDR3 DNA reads TGTGCCAGCAGGCTCGGGGGGTCTTCTGGAAACACCATATATTTT. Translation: CASRLGGSSGNTIYF.